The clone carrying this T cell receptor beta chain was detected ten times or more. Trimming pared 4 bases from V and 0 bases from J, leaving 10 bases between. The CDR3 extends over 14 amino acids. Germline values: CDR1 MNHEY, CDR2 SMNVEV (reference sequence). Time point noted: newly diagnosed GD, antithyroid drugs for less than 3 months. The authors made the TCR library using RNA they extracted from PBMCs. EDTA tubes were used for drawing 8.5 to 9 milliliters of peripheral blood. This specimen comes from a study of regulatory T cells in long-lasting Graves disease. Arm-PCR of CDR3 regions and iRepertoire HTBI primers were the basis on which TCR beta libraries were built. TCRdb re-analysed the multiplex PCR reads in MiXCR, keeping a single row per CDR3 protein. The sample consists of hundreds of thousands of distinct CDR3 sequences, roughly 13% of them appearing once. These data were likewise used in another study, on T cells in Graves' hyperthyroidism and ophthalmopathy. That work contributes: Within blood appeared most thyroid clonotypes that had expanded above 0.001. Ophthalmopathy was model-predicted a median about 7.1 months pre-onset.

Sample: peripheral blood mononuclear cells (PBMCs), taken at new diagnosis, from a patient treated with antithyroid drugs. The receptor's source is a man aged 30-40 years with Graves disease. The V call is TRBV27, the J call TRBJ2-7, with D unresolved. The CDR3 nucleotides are TGTGCCAGCAGTTCCCCGCAGAACTCCTACGAGCAGTACTTC. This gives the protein CASSSPQNSYEQYF.